This T cell receptor (beta chain) was found in a study of beta chain features in type 1 diabetes. Study-wide background: Healthy donors and patients showed comparable age, gender and cell yields.

Deletions cut 5 bases from V and 6 bases from J, with 20 bases between. The CDR3 length is 16 residues. CDR1 MNHNY and CDR2 SVGAGI come from the germline V gene (reference sequence). The entirety of the isolated RNA underwent reverse transcription, so expressed TCRB transcripts were sequenced. This table comes from immunoSEQ multiplex PCR, and its TCRdb copy is limited to in-frame clones, with some not included. The table includes 550,000 to 850,000 clones, 10% to 15% detected once. In its sample, this clone was seen a few times. Antigen unknown. Study observations and caveats: Researchers report that Type 1 diabetes patients had moderately but significantly shorter TCRB CDR3s across all four CD4+ subsets. More deletions and fewer insertions at VDJ junctions were seen in type 1 diabetes patients.

One heparinised draw of blood, averaging approximately 110 mL, came from each donor. Sorted CD4+ subsets: naive, central memory, regulatory, stem cell-like memory (CD45RO/CCR7/CD25/CD127/CD95/CD27 panel). The receptor was derived from a man between 18 and 35 years old with type 1 diabetes. What was sequenced was naive CD4+ T cells from blood. The chain uses TRBV6-6 and TRBJ1-5, with D maybe TRBD1 (5 bases). CDR3 sequence reads: CASSPAWGTTGQPQHF. For the CDR3, the DNA is TGTGCCAGCAGTCCCGCCTGGGGGACCACAGGTCAGCCCCAGCATTTT.